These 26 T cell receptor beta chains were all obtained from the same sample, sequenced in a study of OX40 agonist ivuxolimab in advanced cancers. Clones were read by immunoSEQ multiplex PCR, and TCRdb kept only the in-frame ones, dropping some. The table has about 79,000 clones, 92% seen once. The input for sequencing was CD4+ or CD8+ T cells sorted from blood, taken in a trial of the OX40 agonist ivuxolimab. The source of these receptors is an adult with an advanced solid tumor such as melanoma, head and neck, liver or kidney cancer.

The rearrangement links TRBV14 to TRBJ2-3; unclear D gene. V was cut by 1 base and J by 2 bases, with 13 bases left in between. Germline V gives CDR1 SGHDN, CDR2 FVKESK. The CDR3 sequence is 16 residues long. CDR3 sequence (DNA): TGTGCCAGCAGCCAAGCCCGGTTCTCCCCCACAGATACGCAGTATTTT. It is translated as CASSQARFSPTDTQYF.

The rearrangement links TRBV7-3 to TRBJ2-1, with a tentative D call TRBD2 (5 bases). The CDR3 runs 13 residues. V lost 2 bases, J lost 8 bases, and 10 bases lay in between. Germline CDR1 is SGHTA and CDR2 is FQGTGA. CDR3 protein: CASSLRLSDEQFF. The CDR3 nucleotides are TGTGCCAGCAGCTTACGACTATCAGATGAGCAGTTCTTC. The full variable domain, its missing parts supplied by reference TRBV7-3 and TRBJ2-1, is GAGVSQTPSNKVTEKGKYVELRCDPISGHTALYWYRQSLGQGPEFLIYFQGTGAADDSGLPNDRFFAVRPEGSVSTLKIQRTERGDSAVYLCASSLRLSDEQFFGPGTRLTVL.

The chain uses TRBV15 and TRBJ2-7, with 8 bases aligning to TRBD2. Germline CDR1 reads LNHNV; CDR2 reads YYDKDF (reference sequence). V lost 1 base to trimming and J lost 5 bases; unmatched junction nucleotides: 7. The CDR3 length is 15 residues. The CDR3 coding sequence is TGTGCCACCAGCAGAGCGGGCGGGAGGCCCAACGAGCAGTACTTC. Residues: CATSRAGGRPNEQYF.

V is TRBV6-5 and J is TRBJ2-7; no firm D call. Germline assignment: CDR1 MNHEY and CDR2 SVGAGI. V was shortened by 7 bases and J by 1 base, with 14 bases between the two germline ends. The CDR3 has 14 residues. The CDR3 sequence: CASTSRWSSYEQYF. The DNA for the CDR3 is TGTGCCAGCACCTCAAGGTGGTCTTCCTACGAGCAGTACTTC.

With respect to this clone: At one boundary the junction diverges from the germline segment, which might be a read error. The CDR3 loop is CASSQAGAARFKNF. The CDR3, as DNA: TGTGCCAGCAGCCAGGCGGGAGCGGCACGCTTTAAGAATTTT. The genes are TRBV7-2 and TRBJ2-3, with 7 positions matching TRBD2. CDR3 size: 14 residues. CDR1 is SGHTA and CDR2 is FQGNSA in the germline V gene.

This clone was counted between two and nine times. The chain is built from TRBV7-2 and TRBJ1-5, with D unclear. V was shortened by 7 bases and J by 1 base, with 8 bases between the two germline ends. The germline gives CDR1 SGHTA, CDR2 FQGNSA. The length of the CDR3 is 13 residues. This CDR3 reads CASTSESNQPQHF. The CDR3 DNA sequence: TGTGCCAGCACTTCGGAGAGCAATCAGCCCCAGCATTTT.

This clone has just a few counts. CDR3 DNA sequence: TGTGCCAGCAGCTTGGGTGGGGATGCTTATGGCTACACCTTC. The encoded protein is CASSLGGDAYGYTF. The chain links TRBV5-5 to TRBJ1-2, with D unresolved. Trimming took 0 bases from V and 5 from J, leaving 11 bases between them. Germline CDR1 is SGHKS and CDR2 is YYEKEE (reference sequence). CDR3 size: 14 residues.

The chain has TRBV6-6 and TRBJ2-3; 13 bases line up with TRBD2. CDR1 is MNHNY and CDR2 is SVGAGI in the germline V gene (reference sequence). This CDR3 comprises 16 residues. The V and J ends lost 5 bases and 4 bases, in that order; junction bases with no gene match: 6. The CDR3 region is CASSQGLAGSADTQYF. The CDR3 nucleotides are TGTGCCAGCAGTCAGGGACTAGCGGGATCAGCAGATACGCAGTATTTT.

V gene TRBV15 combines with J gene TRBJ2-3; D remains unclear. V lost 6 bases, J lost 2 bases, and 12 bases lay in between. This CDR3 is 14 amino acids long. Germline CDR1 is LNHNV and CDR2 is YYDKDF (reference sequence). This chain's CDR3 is CATSKRSYTDTQYF. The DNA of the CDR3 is TGTGCCACCAGTAAGAGGTCGTACACAGATACGCAGTATTTT.

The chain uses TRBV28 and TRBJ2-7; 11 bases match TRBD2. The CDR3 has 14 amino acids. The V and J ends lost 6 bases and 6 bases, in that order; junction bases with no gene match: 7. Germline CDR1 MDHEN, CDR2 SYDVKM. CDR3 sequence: CASRSSGRQREQYF. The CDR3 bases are TGTGCCAGCAGGTCTAGCGGGAGGCAGCGCGAGCAGTACTTC.

The CDR3 region has the DNA TGCGCCAGCAGCTTGGCTAGCGAAGATACGCAGTATTTT. Residues: CASSLASEDTQYF. The chain is built from TRBV5-1 and TRBJ2-3; D possibly corresponds to TRBD2 (6 bases). The germline gives CDR1 SGHRS, CDR2 YFSETQ. V was shortened by 0 bases and J by 5 bases, with 7 bases between the two germline ends. The CDR3 runs to 13 residues.

CDR3 nucleotides: TGTGCCAGCAGCCCAAGGACAGGGGCCCACGAGCAGTACTTC. It encodes CASSPRTGAHEQYF. This rearrangement joins TRBV11-2 to TRBJ2-7, with 9 bases fitting TRBD1. CDR3 length: 14 residues. CDR1 is SGHAT, CDR2 FQNNGV, per germline. After removal of 5 bases from V and 5 bases from J, the junction contained 7 bases not matched to a gene.

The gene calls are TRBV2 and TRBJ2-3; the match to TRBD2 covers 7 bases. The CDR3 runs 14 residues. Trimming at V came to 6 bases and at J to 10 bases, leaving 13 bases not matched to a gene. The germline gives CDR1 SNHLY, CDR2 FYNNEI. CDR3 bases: TGTGCCAGCAGCGGGGGGACTCCCTTTGATGCGCAGTATTTT. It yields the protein CASSGGTPFDAQYF. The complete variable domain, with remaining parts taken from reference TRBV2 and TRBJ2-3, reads EPEVTQTPSHQVTQMGQEVILRCVPISNHLYFYWYRQILGQKVEFLVSFYNNEISEKSEIFDDQFSVERPDGSNFTLKIRSTKLEDSAMYFCASSGGTPFDAQYFGPGTRLTVL.

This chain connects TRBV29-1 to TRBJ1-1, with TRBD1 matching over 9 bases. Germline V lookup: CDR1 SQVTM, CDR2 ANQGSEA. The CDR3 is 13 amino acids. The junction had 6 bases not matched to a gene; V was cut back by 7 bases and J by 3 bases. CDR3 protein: CSANRGQDTEAFF. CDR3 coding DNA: TGCAGCGCGAACAGGGGGCAGGACACTGAAGCTTTCTTT.

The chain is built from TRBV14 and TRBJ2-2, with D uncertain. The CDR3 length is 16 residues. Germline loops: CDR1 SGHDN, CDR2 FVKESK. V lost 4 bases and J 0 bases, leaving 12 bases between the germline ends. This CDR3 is CASSPQSRANTGELFF. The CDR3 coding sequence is TGTGCCAGCAGCCCGCAGTCACGGGCGAACACCGGGGAGCTGTTTTTT.

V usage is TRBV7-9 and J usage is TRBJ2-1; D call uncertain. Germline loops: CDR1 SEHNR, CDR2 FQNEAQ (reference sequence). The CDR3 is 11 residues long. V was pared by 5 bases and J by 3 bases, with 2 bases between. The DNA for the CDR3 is TGTGCCAGCAGCAACTACAATGAGCAGTTCTTC. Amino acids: CASSNYNEQFF.

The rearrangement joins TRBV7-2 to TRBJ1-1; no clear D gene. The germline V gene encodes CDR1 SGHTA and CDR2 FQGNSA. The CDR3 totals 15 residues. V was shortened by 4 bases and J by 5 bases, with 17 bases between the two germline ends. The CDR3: CASSSLRSLGTEAFF. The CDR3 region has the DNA TGTGCCAGCAGCTCCCTGAGAAGCCTTGGGACTGAAGCTTTCTTT.

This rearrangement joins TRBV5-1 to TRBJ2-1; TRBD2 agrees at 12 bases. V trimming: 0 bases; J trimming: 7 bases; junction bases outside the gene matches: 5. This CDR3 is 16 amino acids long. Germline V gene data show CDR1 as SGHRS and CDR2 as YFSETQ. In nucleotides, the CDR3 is TGCGCCAGCAGCTTGGTGACTAGCGGGAGAAATAATGAGCAGTTCTTC. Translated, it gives CASSLVTSGRNNEQFF.

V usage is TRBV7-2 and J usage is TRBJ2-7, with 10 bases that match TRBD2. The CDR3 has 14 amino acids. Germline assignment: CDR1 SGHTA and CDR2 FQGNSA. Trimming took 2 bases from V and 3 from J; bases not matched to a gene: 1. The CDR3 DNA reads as TGTGCCAGCAGCTTACGGACTAGCGGCTACGAGCAGTACTTC. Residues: CASSLRTSGYEQYF. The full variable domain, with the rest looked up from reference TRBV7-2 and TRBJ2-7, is GAGVSQSPSNKVTEKGKDVELRCDPISGHTALYWYRQSLGQGLEFLIYFQGNSAPDKSGLPSDRFSAERTGGSVSTLTIQRTQQEDSAVYLCASSLRTSGYEQYFGPGTRLTVT.

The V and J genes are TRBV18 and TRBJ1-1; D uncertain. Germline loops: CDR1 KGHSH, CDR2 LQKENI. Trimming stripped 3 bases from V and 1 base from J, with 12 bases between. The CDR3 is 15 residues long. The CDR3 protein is CASSPEDRGNTEAFF. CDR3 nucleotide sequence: TGTGCCAGCTCACCTGAAGACCGCGGGAACACTGAAGCTTTCTTT.

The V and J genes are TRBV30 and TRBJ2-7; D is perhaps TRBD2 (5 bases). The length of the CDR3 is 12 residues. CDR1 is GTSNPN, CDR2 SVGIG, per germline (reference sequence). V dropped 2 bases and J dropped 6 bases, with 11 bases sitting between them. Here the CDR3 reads CAWSHRGPEQYF. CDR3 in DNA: TGTGCCTGGAGTCATAGAGGGCCCGAGCAGTACTTC.

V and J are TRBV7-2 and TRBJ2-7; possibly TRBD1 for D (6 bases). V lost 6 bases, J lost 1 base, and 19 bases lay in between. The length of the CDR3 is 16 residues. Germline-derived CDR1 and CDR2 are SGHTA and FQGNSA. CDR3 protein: CASSNMGQISSYEQYF. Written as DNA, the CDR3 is TGTGCCAGCAGTAACATGGGACAAATATCATCCTACGAGCAGTACTTC. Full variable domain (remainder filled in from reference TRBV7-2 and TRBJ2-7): GAGVSQSPSNKVTEKGKDVELRCDPISGHTALYWYRQSLGQGLEFLIYFQGNSAPDKSGLPSDRFSAERTGGSVSTLTIQRTQQEDSAVYLCASSNMGQISSYEQYFGPGTRLTVT.

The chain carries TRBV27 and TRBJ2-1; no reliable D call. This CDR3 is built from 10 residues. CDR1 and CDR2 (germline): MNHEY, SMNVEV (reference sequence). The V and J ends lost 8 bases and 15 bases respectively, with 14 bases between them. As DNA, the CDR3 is TGTGCCAGCCTTAAGGTTGGTGTGTTCTTC. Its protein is CASLKVGVFF.

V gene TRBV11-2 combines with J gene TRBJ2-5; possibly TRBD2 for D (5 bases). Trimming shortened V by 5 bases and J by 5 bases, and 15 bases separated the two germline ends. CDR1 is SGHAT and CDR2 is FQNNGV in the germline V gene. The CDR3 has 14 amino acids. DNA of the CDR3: TGTGCCAGCAGCCCAGGTCGGGGAATGGAGACCCAGTACTTC. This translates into CASSPGRGMETQYF.

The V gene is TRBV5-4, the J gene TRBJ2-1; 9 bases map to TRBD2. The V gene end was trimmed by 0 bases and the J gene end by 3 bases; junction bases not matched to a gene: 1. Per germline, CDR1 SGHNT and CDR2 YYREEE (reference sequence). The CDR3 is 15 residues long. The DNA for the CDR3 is TGTGCCAGCAGCTTGGGACTAGCGGTCTACAATGAGCAGTTCTTC. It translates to CASSLGLAVYNEQFF. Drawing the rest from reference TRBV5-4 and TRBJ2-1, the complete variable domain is ETGVTQSPTHLIKTRGQQVTLRCSSQSGHNTVSWYQQALGQGPQFIFQYYREEENGRGNFPPRFSGLQFPNYSSELNVNALELDDSALYLCASSLGLAVYNEQFFGPGTRLTVL.

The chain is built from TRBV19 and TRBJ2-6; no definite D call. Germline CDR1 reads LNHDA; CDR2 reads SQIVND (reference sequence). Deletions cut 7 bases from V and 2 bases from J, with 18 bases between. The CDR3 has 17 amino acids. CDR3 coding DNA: TGTGCCAGTAACCCGCTATGGGTGGTGGCTGGGGCCAACGTCCTGACTTTC. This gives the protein CASNPLWVVAGANVLTF.